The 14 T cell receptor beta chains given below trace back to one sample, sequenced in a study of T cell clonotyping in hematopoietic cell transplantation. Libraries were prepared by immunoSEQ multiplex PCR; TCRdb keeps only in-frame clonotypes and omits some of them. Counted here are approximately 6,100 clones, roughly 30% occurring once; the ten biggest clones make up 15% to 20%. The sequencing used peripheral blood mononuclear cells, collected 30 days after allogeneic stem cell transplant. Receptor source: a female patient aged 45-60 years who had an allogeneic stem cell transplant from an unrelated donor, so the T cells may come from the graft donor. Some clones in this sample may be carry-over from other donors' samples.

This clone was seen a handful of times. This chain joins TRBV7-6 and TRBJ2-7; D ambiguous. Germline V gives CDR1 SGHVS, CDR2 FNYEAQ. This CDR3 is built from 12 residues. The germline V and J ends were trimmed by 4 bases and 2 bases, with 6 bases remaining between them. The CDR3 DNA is TGTGCCAGCAGCTCCCTAACCTACGAGCAGTACTTC. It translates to CASSSLTYEQYF.

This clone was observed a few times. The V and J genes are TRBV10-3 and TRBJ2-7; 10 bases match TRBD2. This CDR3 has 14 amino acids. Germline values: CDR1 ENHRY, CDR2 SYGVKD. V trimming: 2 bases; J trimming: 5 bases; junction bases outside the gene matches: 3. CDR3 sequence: CAISEASGRDEQYF. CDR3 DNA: TGTGCCATCAGTGAGGCTAGCGGGAGAGACGAGCAGTACTTC.

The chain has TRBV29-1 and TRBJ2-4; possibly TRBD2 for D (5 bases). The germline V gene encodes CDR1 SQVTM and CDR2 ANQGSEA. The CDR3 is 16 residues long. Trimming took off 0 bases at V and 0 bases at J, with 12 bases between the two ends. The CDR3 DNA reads TGCAGCGTTGAAGATGCGGGCGTACTAGCCAAAAACATTCAGTACTTC. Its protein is CSVEDAGVLAKNIQYF.

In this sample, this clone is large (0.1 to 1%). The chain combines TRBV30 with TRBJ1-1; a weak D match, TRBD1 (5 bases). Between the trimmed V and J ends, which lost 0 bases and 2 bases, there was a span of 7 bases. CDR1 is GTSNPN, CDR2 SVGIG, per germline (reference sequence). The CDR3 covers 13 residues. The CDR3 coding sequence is TGTGCCTGGAGTGTGGGACCCAACACTGAAGCTTTCTTT. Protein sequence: CAWSVGPNTEAFF. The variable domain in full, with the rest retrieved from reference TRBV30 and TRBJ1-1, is SQTIHQWPATLVQPVGSPLSLECTVEGTSNPNLYWYRQAAGRGLQLLFYSVGIGQISSEVPQNLSASRPQDRQFILSSKKLLLSDSGFYLCAWSVGPNTEAFFGQGTRLTVV.

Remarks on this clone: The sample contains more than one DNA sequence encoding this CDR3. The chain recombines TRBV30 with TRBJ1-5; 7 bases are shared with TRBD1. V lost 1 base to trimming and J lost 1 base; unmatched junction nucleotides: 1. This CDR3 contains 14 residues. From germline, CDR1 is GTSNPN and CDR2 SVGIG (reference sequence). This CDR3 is CAWSEGASNQPQHF. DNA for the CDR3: TGTGCCTGGAGTGAGGGGGCCAGCAATCAGCCCCAGCATTTT. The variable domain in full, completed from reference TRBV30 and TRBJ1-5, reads SQTIHQWPATLVQPVGSPLSLECTVEGTSNPNLYWYRQAAGRGLQLLFYSVGIGQISSEVPQNLSASRPQDRQFILSSKKLLLSDSGFYLCAWSEGASNQPQHFGDGTRLSIL.

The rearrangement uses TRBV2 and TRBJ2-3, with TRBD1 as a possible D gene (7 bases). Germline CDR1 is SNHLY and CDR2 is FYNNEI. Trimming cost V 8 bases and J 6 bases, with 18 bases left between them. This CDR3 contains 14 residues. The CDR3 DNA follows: TGTGCCAGCGGAGGGGGACAGCTATATGATACGCAGTATTTT. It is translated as CASGGGQLYDTQYF.

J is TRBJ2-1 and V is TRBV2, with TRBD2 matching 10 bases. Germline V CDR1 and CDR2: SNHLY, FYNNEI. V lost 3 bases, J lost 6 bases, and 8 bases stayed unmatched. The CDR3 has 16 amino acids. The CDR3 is CASSDRLAGALNEQFF. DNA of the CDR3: TGTGCCAGCAGTGACAGGCTAGCGGGGGCCCTCAATGAGCAGTTCTTC.

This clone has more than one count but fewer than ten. The CDR3 here is CASKIRDSGPRDGYTF. The CDR3 DNA follows: TGTGCCAGCAAGATTCGCGACTCAGGTCCACGCGATGGCTACACCTTC. This chain uses TRBV5-6 with TRBJ1-2, with D unresolved. CDR1 is SGHDT, CDR2 YYEEEE, per germline. Between the trimmed V and J ends, which lost 6 bases and 6 bases, there was a span of 24 bases. There are 16 residues in the CDR3. Variable domain in full (rest from reference TRBV5-6 and TRBJ1-2): DAGVTQSPTHLIKTRGQQVTLRCSPKSGHDTVSWYQQALGQGPQFIFQYYEEEERQRGNFPDRFSGHQFPNYSSELNVNALLLGDSALYLCASKIRDSGPRDGYTFGSGTRLTVV.

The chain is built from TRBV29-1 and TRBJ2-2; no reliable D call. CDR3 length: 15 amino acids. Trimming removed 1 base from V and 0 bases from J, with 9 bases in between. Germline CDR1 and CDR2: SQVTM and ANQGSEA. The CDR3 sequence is CSVEAADPNTGELFF. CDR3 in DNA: TGCAGCGTTGAAGCGGCGGACCCGAACACCGGGGAGCTGTTTTTT.

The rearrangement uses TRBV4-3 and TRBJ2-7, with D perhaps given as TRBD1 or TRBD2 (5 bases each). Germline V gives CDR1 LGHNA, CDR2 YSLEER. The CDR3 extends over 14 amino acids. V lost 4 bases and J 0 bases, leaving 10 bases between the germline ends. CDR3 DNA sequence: TGCGCCAGCAGCCCGGGACGGAACTCCTACGAGCAGTACTTC. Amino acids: CASSPGRNSYEQYF.

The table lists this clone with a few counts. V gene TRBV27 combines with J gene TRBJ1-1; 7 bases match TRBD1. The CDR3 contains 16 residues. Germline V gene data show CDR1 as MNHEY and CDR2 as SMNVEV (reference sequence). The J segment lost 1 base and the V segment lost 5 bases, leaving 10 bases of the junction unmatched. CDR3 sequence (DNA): TGTGCCAGCAGTCCTGGGACAGCCATTGGGAACACTGAAGCTTTCTTT. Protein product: CASSPGTAIGNTEAFF.

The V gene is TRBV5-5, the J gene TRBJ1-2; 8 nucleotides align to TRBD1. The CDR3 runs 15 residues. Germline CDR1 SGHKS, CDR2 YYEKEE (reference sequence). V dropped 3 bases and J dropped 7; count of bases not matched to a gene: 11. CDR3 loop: CASSSADDRGSGYTF. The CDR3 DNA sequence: TGTGCCAGCAGCTCTGCAGACGACAGGGGTAGTGGCTACACCTTC.

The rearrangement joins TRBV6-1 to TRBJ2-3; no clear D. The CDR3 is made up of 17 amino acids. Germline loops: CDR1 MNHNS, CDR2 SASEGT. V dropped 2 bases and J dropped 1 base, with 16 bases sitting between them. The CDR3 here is CASSELGPRRGTDTQYF. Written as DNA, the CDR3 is TGTGCCAGCAGTGAACTAGGACCCCGAAGGGGCACAGATACGCAGTATTTT.

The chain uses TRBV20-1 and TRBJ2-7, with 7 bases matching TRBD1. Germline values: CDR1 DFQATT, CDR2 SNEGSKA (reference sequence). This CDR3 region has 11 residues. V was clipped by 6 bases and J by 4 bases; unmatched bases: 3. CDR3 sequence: CSAQQGYEQYF. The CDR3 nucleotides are TGCAGTGCCCAACAGGGGTACGAGCAGTACTTC.